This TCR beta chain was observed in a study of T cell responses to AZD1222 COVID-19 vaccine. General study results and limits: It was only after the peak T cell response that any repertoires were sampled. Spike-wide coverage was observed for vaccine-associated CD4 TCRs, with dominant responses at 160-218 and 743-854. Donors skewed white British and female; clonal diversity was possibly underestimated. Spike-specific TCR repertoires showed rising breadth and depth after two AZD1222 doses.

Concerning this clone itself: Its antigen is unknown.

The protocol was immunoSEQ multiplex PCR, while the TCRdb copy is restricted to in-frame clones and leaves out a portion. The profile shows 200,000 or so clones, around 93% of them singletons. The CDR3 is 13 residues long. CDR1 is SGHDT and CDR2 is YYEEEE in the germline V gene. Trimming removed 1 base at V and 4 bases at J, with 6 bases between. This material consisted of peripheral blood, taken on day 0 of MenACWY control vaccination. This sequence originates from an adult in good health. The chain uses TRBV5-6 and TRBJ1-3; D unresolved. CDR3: CASSLRRGNTIYF. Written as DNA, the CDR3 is TGTGCCAGCAGCTTGCGCAGGGGAAACACCATATATTTT.